These T cell receptor beta chains were read from a single sample in a study of blood T cells in healthy people across ages. TCRdb re-analysed the 5' RACE reads in MiXCR, keeping a single row per CDR3 protein. The profile shows some 1,800,000 distinct CDR3 sequences, about two fifths of them singletons. Sequenced sample: blood. The receptors come from a human donor in good health. Both conserved end residues are part of each CDR3. Fields, in order: V gene, D gene, clone size, J gene, CDR3 protein, CDR3 DNA. A D gene is named only where the DNA matches it firmly. Some rows mark clone size as missing; the rest say once, few, many or name a class of expanded clone.

TRBV4-2	NA	NA	TRBJ1-2	CASSQELGNYGWYTF	TGTGCCAGCAGCCAAGAGCTGGGCAACTATGGTTGGTACACCTTC
TRBV5-1	TRBD2	NA	TRBJ2-3	CASSLLQRGVPDTQYF	TGCGCCAGCAGCTTGTTACAGCGGGGGGTCCCTGATACGCAGTATTTT
TRBV7-2	NA	NA	TRBJ2-7	CASSFSIPQQWYF	TGTGCCAGCAGCTTTAGCATCCCTCAGCAGTGGTACTTC
TRBV4-2	NA	NA	TRBJ1-3	CASSQEDGGSGNTIYF	TGTGCCAGCAGCCAAGAGGACGGAGGCTCTGGAAACACCATATATTTT
TRBV10-3	NA	NA	TRBJ2-1	CAIRTPPENEQFF	TGTGCCATCAGGACCCCTCCCGAAAATGAGCAGTTCTTC
TRBV4-2	TRBD1	NA	TRBJ1-1	CASSPRDRGLSDEAFF	TGTGCCAGCAGCCCACGGGACAGGGGGCTTTCGGATGAAGCTTTCTTT
TRBV7-6	TRBD2	NA	TRBJ2-3	CASSHWTSAQYF	TGTGCCAGCAGCCACTGGACTAGCGCGCAGTATTTT
TRBV9	TRBD2	NA	TRBJ2-3	CASSIAGGQGDTQYF	TGTGCCAGCAGCATAGCGGGGGGGCAGGGAGATACGCAGTATTTT
TRBV4-1	NA	few	TRBJ2-7	CASSPYVRDEQYF	TGCGCCAGCAGCCCCTATGTGAGGGACGAGCAGTACTTC
TRBV12-3/TRBV12-4	NA	NA	TRBJ2-5	CASSFRLNWETQYF	TGTGCCAGCAGTTTCCGACTGAATTGGGAGACCCAGTACTTC
TRBV29-1	TRBD2	NA	TRBJ2-5	CSVESGGARETQYF	TGCAGCGTTGAATCCGGGGGGGCCAGAGAGACCCAGTACTTC
TRBV12-3/TRBV12-4	NA	NA	TRBJ2-4	CASSLLQVKNIQYF	TGTGCCAGCAGTTTATTACAGGTCAAAAACATTCAGTACTTC
TRBV28	NA	NA	TRBJ1-2	CASSMTGWRYGYTF	TGTGCCAGCAGCATGACAGGTTGGCGCTATGGCTACACCTTC
TRBV7-9	NA	few	TRBJ1-2	CASSFLLTEPPNYGYTF	TGTGCCAGCAGCTTCCTCCTGACGGAACCACCGAACTATGGCTACACCTTC
TRBV20-1	TRBD2	NA	TRBJ2-5	CSARDTTGEGETQYF	TGCAGTGCTAGAGATACCACGGGGGAGGGGGAGACCCAGTACTTC
TRBV29-1	NA	few	TRBJ2-6	CSVEWSSRANVLTF	TGCAGCGTGGAATGGAGCTCTAGGGCCAACGTCCTGACTTTC
TRBV12-3/TRBV12-4	NA	once	TRBJ2-7	CASSLLTSLYEQYF	TGTGCCAGCAGTTTATTAACATCCCTCTACGAGCAGTACTTC
TRBV29-1	TRBD1	NA	TRBJ1-1	CSVQRDSGDTEAFF	TGCAGCGTTCAAAGGGACAGTGGGGACACTGAAGCTTTCTTT
TRBV6-1	TRBD1	NA	TRBJ2-6	CASSRGQGNVFLSGANVLTF	TGTGCCAGCAGTCGCGGACAGGGGAATGTTTTTCTCTCTGGGGCCAACGTCCTGACTTTC
TRBV20-1	NA	few	TRBJ2-3	CSARDRGAGASTDTQYF	TGCAGTGCTAGAGACAGGGGCGCTGGGGCTAGCACAGATACGCAGTATTTT
TRBV7-2	NA	NA	TRBJ2-7	CASSLEPGALYEQYF	TGTGCCAGCAGCTTAGAACCGGGGGCGTTATACGAGCAGTACTTC
TRBV28	NA	NA	TRBJ1-1	CASGVYTEAFF	TGTGCCAGCGGTGTTTACACTGAAGCTTTCTTT
TRBV3-1	NA	NA	TRBJ1-2	CASSPVRFGYGYTF	TGTGCCAGCAGCCCGGTTCGGTTTGGCTATGGCTACACCTTC
TRBV14	NA	NA	TRBJ1-2	CASSQGGTNYGCTF	TGTGCCAGCAGCCAAGGGGGCACTAACTATGGCTGCACCTTC
TRBV9	TRBD2	few	TRBJ2-3	CASSPSGARRTDTQYF	TGTGCCAGCAGCCCTAGCGGGGCGCGACGCACAGATACGCAGTATTTT
TRBV10-3	TRBD1	few	TRBJ2-5	CAISGQGGIQETQYF	TGTGCCATCAGTGGACAGGGGGGAATCCAAGAGACCCAGTACTTC
TRBV10-3	NA	few	TRBJ2-5	CAISWAQQETQYF	TGTGCCATCAGTTGGGCTCAGCAGGAGACCCAGTACTTC
TRBV11-2	TRBD1	NA	TRBJ2-5	CASSRGQGYETQYF	TGTGCCAGCAGCCGGGGACAGGGGTACGAGACCCAGTACTTC
TRBV12-3/TRBV12-4	TRBD2	NA	TRBJ2-3	CASSGSGTSTDTQYF	TGTGCCAGCAGTGGCAGCGGGACTAGCACAGATACGCAGTATTTT
TRBV4-3	NA	NA	TRBJ2-3	CASSRTWDPLTTDTQYF	TGCGCCAGCAGCCGGACCTGGGACCCCCTGACCACAGATACGCAGTATTTT
TRBV18	TRBD2	NA	TRBJ2-5	CASSWTSGAQETQYF	TGTGCCAGCTCATGGACTAGCGGAGCACAAGAGACCCAGTACTTC
TRBV20-1	TRBD1	NA	TRBJ2-3	CSARQGARADTQYF	TGCAGTGCTCGACAGGGGGCGCGGGCAGATACGCAGTATTTT
TRBV28	TRBD2	few	TRBJ2-7	CASSFPGARTGRLAGIYEQYF	TGTGCCAGCAGTTTTCCGGGGGCGAGGACAGGGCGACTAGCGGGGATCTACGAGCAGTACTTC
TRBV10-3	NA	NA	TRBJ2-1	CAISVKNEQFF	TGTGCCATCAGCGTAAAAAATGAGCAGTTCTTC
TRBV20-1	NA	once	TRBJ2-2	CSARLRYLNTGELFF	TGCAGTGCTCGTCTCCGGTACCTTAACACCGGGGAGCTGTTTTTT
TRBV9	TRBD1	NA	TRBJ1-6	CASSVETGGSSPLHF	TGTGCCAGCAGCGTAGAAACAGGGGGAAGTTCACCCCTCCACTTT
TRBV28	NA	NA	TRBJ1-1	CASSSPPGMNTEAFF	TGTGCCAGCAGTTCTCCGCCAGGGATGAACACTGAAGCTTTCTTT
TRBV7-9	TRBD1	NA	TRBJ2-3	CASSAGGRTQYF	TGTGCCAGCAGCGCAGGGGGAAGAACGCAGTATTTT
TRBV7-2	NA	few	TRBJ2-5	CASSLRRGAVEETQYF	TGTGCCAGCAGCTTAAGACGGGGGGCGGTGGAGGAGACCCAGTACTTC
TRBV6-5	NA	NA	TRBJ2-1	CAGSPNRDNEQFF	TGTGCCGGCAGTCCGAACAGAGACAATGAGCAGTTCTTC
TRBV28	NA	NA	TRBJ2-2	CASRLGRAATFGGGELFF	TGTGCCAGCAGGTTGGGGCGGGCCGCGACTTTTGGTGGCGGGGAGCTGTTTTTT
TRBV20-1	NA	NA	TRBJ2-5	CSARKIAIVETQYF	TGCAGTGCTAGAAAGATAGCCATCGTGGAGACCCAGTACTTC
TRBV7-2	TRBD1	NA	TRBJ2-7	CASKSTGWLGLTYEQYF	TGTGCCAGCAAGTCGACAGGGTGGCTTGGGTTAACTTACGAGCAGTACTTC
TRBV10-3	TRBD1	few	TRBJ2-1	CAISERTGSYNEQFF	TGTGCCATCAGTGAAAGGACAGGTTCCTACAATGAGCAGTTCTTC
TRBV12-5	TRBD1	few	TRBJ2-4	CASGPDRGDIQYF	TGTGCTAGTGGCCCCGACAGGGGAGACATTCAGTACTTC
TRBV9	NA	NA	TRBJ2-7	CASSDGTRYEQYF	TGTGCCAGCAGCGATGGGACCCGCTACGAGCAGTACTTC
TRBV29-1	NA	few	TRBJ2-7	CSVRLFDEQYF	TGCAGCGTCAGACTTTTCGACGAGCAGTACTTC
TRBV20-1	TRBD2	few	TRBJ2-5	CSASLAGGGETQYF	TGCAGTGCGTCCTTAGCGGGGGGCGGGGAGACCCAGTACTTC
TRBV12-3/TRBV12-4	NA	few	TRBJ2-5	CASSPWDPAGETQYF	TGTGCCAGCAGTCCCTGGGACCCCGCCGGGGAGACCCAGTACTTC
TRBV20-1	TRBD2	many	TRBJ2-1	CSARDLIRSSGGLGGPSSYNEQFF	TGCAGTGCTAGAGATCTGATACGGTCTAGCGGGGGGCTAGGCGGGCCGAGCTCCTACAATGAGCAGTTCTTC
TRBV7-2	TRBD2	few	TRBJ2-1	CASSLSAAGGFNEQFF	TGTGCCAGCAGCTTAAGTGCAGCGGGGGGATTCAATGAGCAGTTCTTC
TRBV29-1	NA	NA	TRBJ1-5	CSVGADNQPQHF	TGCAGCGTTGGGGCAGACAATCAGCCCCAGCATTTT
TRBV7-2	TRBD1	NA	TRBJ1-2	CASREGARWYGYTF	TGTGCCAGCAGGGAGGGGGCGCGGTGGTATGGCTACACCTTC
TRBV20-1	NA	few	TRBJ2-7	CSARTISYEQYF	TGCAGTGCTAGGACTATCTCCTACGAGCAGTACTTC
TRBV7-2	TRBD1	once	TRBJ2-5	CASSFSGTGGETQYF	TGTGCCAGCAGCTTCTCTGGGACAGGGGGAGAGACCCAGTACTTC
TRBV9	NA	NA	TRBJ2-7	CASSVGSSHEQYF	TGTGCCAGCAGCGTAGGATCCTCCCACGAGCAGTACTTC
TRBV7-6	NA	few	TRBJ2-1	CASSPVHTSYNEQFF	TGTGCCAGCAGCCCCGTCCACACCTCCTACAATGAGCAGTTCTTC